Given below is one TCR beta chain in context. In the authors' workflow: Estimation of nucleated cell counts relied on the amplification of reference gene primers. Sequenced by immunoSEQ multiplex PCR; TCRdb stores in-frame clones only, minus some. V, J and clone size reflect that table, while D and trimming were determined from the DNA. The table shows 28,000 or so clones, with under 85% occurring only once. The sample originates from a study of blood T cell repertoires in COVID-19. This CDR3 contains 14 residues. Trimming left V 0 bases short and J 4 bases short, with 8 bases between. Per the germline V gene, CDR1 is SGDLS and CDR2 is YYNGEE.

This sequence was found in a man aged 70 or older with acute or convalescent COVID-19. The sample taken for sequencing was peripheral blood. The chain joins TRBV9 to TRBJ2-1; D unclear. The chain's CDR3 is CASSVGSLYNEQFF. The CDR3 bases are TGTGCCAGCAGCGTAGGGAGCCTATACAATGAGCAGTTCTTC.